This TCR beta chain comes out of a study of blood T cell dynamics during melanoma immunotherapy. Findings of the study overall: The study could not tell melanoma-specific clones from general immune activation.

Documented time point: week 3, after first cycle of checkpoint inhibitor. TCRdb's copy holds only in-frame clones and misses some; the assay was immunoSEQ multiplex PCR. The sample has just over 850 clones, about 88% seen once. CDR1 and CDR2 (germline): SEHNR, FQNEAQ (reference sequence). V lost 1 base to trimming and J lost 8 bases, with 14 bases between them. The length of the CDR3 is 14 residues. Details on this clone: Antigen: not known.

The material sequenced was cell-free DNA from blood, taken from a patient treated with checkpoint blockade. The gene calls are TRBV7-9 and TRBJ2-5; unclear D gene. The TCR originated in a human donor with melanoma. CDR3 sequence: CASSLGVRLSTQYF. CDR3 nucleotides: TGTGCCAGCAGCTTAGGGGTCAGGCTTTCCACCCAGTACTTC.